What follows are 3 T cell receptor beta chains derived from one specimen sequenced in a study of breast tumors, draining lymph nodes, adjacent tissues. TCRdb independently ran MiXCR on the multiplex PCR reads; one entry per CDR3 protein. The data contain 270,000 or so distinct CDR3 sequences, 30% to 35% of them singletons. The lymph nodes were axillary draining lymph nodes from breast cancer patients. Sequencing was done on a sample of axillary lymph node tissue. These receptors were collected from a female donor with breast cancer. Some clones in this sample may be carry-over from other donors' samples.

This clonotype was seen many times. The rearrangement links TRBV11-2 to TRBJ1-2, with TRBD1 matching 7 bases. V dropped 2 bases and J dropped 4; count of bases not matched to a gene: 4. There are 14 residues in the CDR3. Germline V lookup: CDR1 SGHAT, CDR2 FQNNGV. This chain's CDR3 is CASSLNGQAYGYTF. The CDR3 DNA follows: TGTGCCAGCAGCTTAAATGGACAGGCCTATGGCTACACCTTC.

This clonotype was recorded many times. The genes are TRBV27 and TRBJ1-6; D uncertain. V shed 5 bases and J shed 5 bases, with 7 bases lying between them. Germline-derived CDR1 and CDR2 are MNHEY and SMNVEV (reference sequence). This CDR3 comprises 13 residues. Here the CDR3 reads CASSVRDNSPLHF. The CDR3 DNA reads TGTGCCAGCAGTGTCAGAGATAATTCACCCCTCCACTTT.

As regards this clonotype: The junction and the germline gene differ at one end; a read error may be behind it. The CDR3 bases are TGTGCCAGCAGCTGGACCGGGACAGGGGGGTCCACAGATCCGCAGTATTTT. This codes for CASSWTGTGGSTDPQYF. This chain uses TRBV7-6 with TRBJ2-3; 11 positions agree with TRBD1. This CDR3 comprises 17 residues. Germline CDR1 is SGHVS and CDR2 is FNYEAQ.